One and the same sample provided the 30 T cell receptor beta chains below, sequenced in a study of T cell repertoires in cytomegalovirus infection. TCRdb fed the reads into MiXCR, producing one record per CDR3 protein. The sample has hundreds of thousands of distinct CDR3 sequences; about 9.2% are singletons. Specimen: PBMCs. These receptors all come from a human donor in good health (CMV status not recorded). Some clones in this sample may be carry-over from other donors' samples.

A few counts support this clonotype. The chain joins TRBV6-2 or TRBV6-3 to TRBJ1-2; D is unresolved. Germline V CDR1 and CDR2: MNHEY, SVGEGT. Trimming cost V 6 bases and J 9 bases, with 14 bases left between them. The CDR3 has 12 amino acids. The CDR3 DNA follows: TGTGCCAGCAGCGGCCAGGCAGTGAGCTACACCTTC. Amino acid sequence: CASSGQAVSYTF.

This clonotype showed up just a few times. The V gene is TRBV9, the J gene TRBJ1-2, with D maybe TRBD1 (6 bases). V lost 3 bases and J 6 bases, leaving 9 bases between the germline ends. This CDR3 region has 12 residues. The germline CDR1 and CDR2 sequences are SGDLS and YYNGEE. CDR3 nucleotide sequence: TGTGCCAGCAGCGACAGGGTCCATGGCTACACCTTC. Protein sequence: CASSDRVHGYTF.

The rearrangement links TRBV24-1 to TRBJ2-1; no clear D. CDR1 and CDR2 from the germline V gene are KGHDR and SFDVKD. The germline V and J ends were trimmed by 0 bases and 2 bases, with 7 bases remaining between them. This CDR3 region has 15 residues. The CDR3 region has the DNA TGTGCCACCAGTGATTTGGGCCGGCCCTACAATGAGCAGTTCTTC. It encodes CATSDLGRPYNEQFF.

This clonotype was observed at least ten times. The chain has TRBV28 and TRBJ1-4; D is possibly TRBD1 (5 bases). The V end was cut by 5 bases, the J end by 4 bases, with 17 bases between. The CDR3 loop spans 16 amino acids. CDR1 and CDR2 (germline): MDHEN, SYDVKM. For the CDR3, the DNA is TGTGCCAGCAGTCCGACGAACAGGCCCCGTAATGAAAAACTGTTTTTT. Its translation is CASSPTNRPRNEKLFF.

This clonotype was observed many times. The chain has TRBV2 and TRBJ1-6, with D maybe TRBD1 (5 bases). The ends were cut back, 8 bases at V and 9 bases at J, with 14 bases in the middle. The CDR3 consists of 13 residues. Germline loops: CDR1 SNHLY, CDR2 FYNNEI. In DNA form, the CDR3 reads TGTGCCAGCGGACCCAGGGTGGGTTCACCCCTCCACTTT. Its translation is CASGPRVGSPLHF. The whole variable domain, remainder taken from reference TRBV2 and TRBJ1-6, is EPEVTQTPSHQVTQMGQEVILRCVPISNHLYFYWYRQILGQKVEFLVSFYNNEISEKSEIFDDQFSVERPDGSNFTLKIRSTKLEDSAMYFCASGPRVGSPLHFGNGTRLTVT.

This clonotype turned up a few times. This chain connects TRBV29-1 to TRBJ1-2; 8 nucleotides agree with TRBD1. The CDR3 contains 11 residues. Trimming cost V 4 bases and J 7 bases; bases outside gene matches: 2. CDR1 and CDR2 from the germline V gene are SQVTM and ANQGSEA. The DNA of the CDR3 is TGCAGCGTTGGGACAGGGAGTGGCTACACCTTC. Protein: CSVGTGSGYTF.

This clonotype was observed many times. V and J are TRBV6-1 and TRBJ2-1, with TRBD2 identical over 12 bases. V was pared by 6 bases and J by 6 bases, with 6 bases of the junction left unmatched. The CDR3 covers 15 residues. Germline assignment: CDR1 MNHNS and CDR2 SASEGT. The CDR3 DNA reads as TGTGCCAGCAGCGTTACTAGCGGGGGGAGCAATGAGCAGTTCTTC. Translating gives CASSVTSGGSNEQFF.

This clonotype appeared a few times. The V and J genes are TRBV28 and TRBJ2-3, with 7 nucleotides matching TRBD1. Looked up from germline, CDR1 is MDHEN and CDR2 is SYDVKM. The CDR3 totals 16 residues. The V and J ends lost 7 bases and 8 bases, in that order; junction bases with no gene match: 18. The CDR3 region has the DNA TGTGCCAGCACCCTAGTACTGGACAGGCGCCGTGGTACGCAGTATTTT. It is translated as CASTLVLDRRRGTQYF.

This clonotype was seen repeatedly, ten times or more. The chain uses TRBV7-8 and TRBJ2-5; 9 bases line up with TRBD1. CDR1 and CDR2 (germline): SGHVS, FQNEAQ. The CDR3 consists of 15 residues. The V segment lost 6 bases and the J segment 5 bases; nucleotides outside the gene matches: 10. CDR3 loop: CASRRTGQGGETQYF. The CDR3, as DNA: TGTGCCAGCAGACGTACGGGACAGGGAGGCGAGACCCAGTACTTC.

The genes are TRBV14 and TRBJ1-1; D gene ambiguous. The CDR3 length is 14 residues. Germline CDR1 SGHDN, CDR2 FVKESK. V dropped 4 bases and J dropped 4 bases, with 13 bases sitting between them. The DNA of the CDR3 is TGTGCCAGCAGCCGAGACCCCGCCGTCACTGAAGCTTTCTTT. This encodes CASSRDPAVTEAFF.

This clonotype was counted at least ten times. The chain links TRBV4-3 to TRBJ1-6; possibly TRBD1 for D (6 bases). CDR3 length: 13 amino acids. Germline-derived CDR1 and CDR2 are LGHNA and YSLEER. The germline V and J ends were trimmed by 0 bases and 13 bases, with 10 bases remaining between them. In DNA form, the CDR3 reads TGCGCCAGCAGCCAAGATAGGGGGGAGCCCCTCCACTTT. This codes for CASSQDRGEPLHF.

V usage is TRBV13 and J usage is TRBJ2-7; D tentatively reads TRBD1 or TRBD2 (5 bases each). This CDR3 spans 16 amino acids. Trimming pared 0 bases from V and 6 bases from J, leaving 18 bases between. Per germline, CDR1 PRHDT and CDR2 FYEKMQ (reference sequence). Here the CDR3 DNA reads TGTGCCAGCAGCTTAGGGGGGACGGACCGAGGATCCGAGCAGTACTTC. Translated: CASSLGGTDRGSEQYF.

This clonotype was found a few times. V gene TRBV5-1 combines with J gene TRBJ1-4; TRBD1 is a possible D gene (6 bases). Germline assignment: CDR1 SGHRS and CDR2 YFSETQ. The CDR3 is 15 residues long. Trimming left V 4 bases short and J 5 bases short, with 15 bases between. CDR3 sequence: CASSAQGTDNEKLFF. DNA for the CDR3: TGCGCCAGCAGCGCCCAGGGGACGGACAATGAAAAACTGTTTTTT. The complete variable domain, with remaining parts taken from reference TRBV5-1 and TRBJ1-4, reads KAGVTQTPRYLIKTRGQQVTLSCSPISGHRSVSWYQQTPGQGLQFLFEYFSETQRNKGNFPGRFSGRQFSNSRSEMNVSTLELGDSALYLCASSAQGTDNEKLFFGSGTQLSVL.

The chain links TRBV5-1 to TRBJ1-1, with D hard to call. V gave up 0 bases and J gave up 1 base, with 10 bases separating them. This CDR3 has 15 residues. Germline CDR1 is SGHRS and CDR2 is YFSETQ. The chain's CDR3 is CASSLVRQQNTEAFF. The CDR3 nucleotides read TGCGCCAGCAGCTTGGTGCGGCAGCAGAACACTGAAGCTTTCTTT.

This clonotype was seen at least ten times. J is TRBJ1-1 and V is TRBV5-8; TRBD1 is a possible D gene (5 bases). The CDR3 runs to 14 residues. The germline CDR1 and CDR2 sequences are SGHTS and YDEGEE. With 2 bases removed from V and 1 base from J, the gap between germline ends came to 9 bases. CDR3 sequence reads: CASSFGTPNTEAFF. The CDR3 DNA follows: TGTGCCAGCAGCTTCGGGACGCCGAACACTGAAGCTTTCTTT.

This clonotype was counted many times. This chain links TRBV18 with TRBJ2-1, with unresolved D. This CDR3 is 14 amino acids long. V gave up 1 base and J gave up 4 bases, with 8 bases separating them. Germline assignment: CDR1 KGHSH and CDR2 LQKENI. The DNA for the CDR3 is TGTGCCAGCTCACCACTGACGAGATACAATGAGCAGTTCTTC. Its protein is CASSPLTRYNEQFF.

At least ten counts were recorded for this clonotype. The V call is TRBV7-2, the J call TRBJ1-2, with D hard to call. There are 15 residues in the CDR3. V was trimmed by 5 bases and J by 5 bases, leaving 18 bases between them. Per the germline V gene, CDR1 is SGHTA and CDR2 is FQGNSA. CDR3 amino acids: CASSEGLGLTYGYTF. The CDR3 nucleotides are TGTGCCAGCAGCGAGGGCCTAGGGTTAACGTATGGCTACACCTTC. The full variable domain, with the rest looked up from reference TRBV7-2 and TRBJ1-2, is GAGVSQSPSNKVTEKGKDVELRCDPISGHTALYWYRQSLGQGLEFLIYFQGNSAPDKSGLPSDRFSAERTGGSVSTLTIQRTQQEDSAVYLCASSEGLGLTYGYTFGSGTRLTVV.

V is TRBV29-1 and J is TRBJ1-2, with D hard to call. The CDR3 contains 12 residues. Trimming cost V 2 bases and J 0 bases, with 4 bases left between them. Germline values: CDR1 SQVTM, CDR2 ANQGSEA. The CDR3 here is CSVEKPNYGYTF. CDR3 DNA: TGCAGCGTTGAAAAGCCTAACTATGGCTACACCTTC.

This clonotype was counted at least ten times. V gene TRBV28 combines with J gene TRBJ2-1, with 7 bases fitting TRBD2. Germline V CDR1 and CDR2: MDHEN, SYDVKM. The length of the CDR3 is 16 residues. Trimming took 6 bases from V and 6 from J; bases not matched to a gene: 14. CDR3 DNA sequence: TGTGCCAGCAGCTCCCAGGGCGGGGGAAGAGGCAATGAGCAGTTCTTC. This codes for CASSSQGGGRGNEQFF. The variable domain in full, completed from reference TRBV28 and TRBJ2-1, reads DVKVTQSSRYLVKRTGEKVFLECVQDMDHENMFWYRQDPGLGLRLIYFSYDVKMKEKGDIPEGYSVSREKKERFSLILESASTNQTSMYLCASSSQGGGRGNEQFFGPGTRLTVL.

This clonotype appeared many times. The V call is TRBV6-2 or TRBV6-3, the J call TRBJ2-3, with TRBD2 matching over 13 bases. Looked up from germline, CDR1 is MNHEY and CDR2 is SVGEGT. The V gene end was trimmed by 5 bases and the J gene end by 5 bases; junction bases not matched to a gene: 1. The CDR3 length is 14 residues. The CDR3: CASSRLAGGDTQYF. CDR3 DNA sequence: TGTGCCAGCAGTCGACTAGCGGGGGGAGATACGCAGTATTTT.

This clonotype was seen ten or more times. At one boundary the junction diverges from the germline segment, which might be a read error. The V gene is TRBV7-2, the J gene TRBJ1-2, with D perhaps TRBD1 (5 bases). CDR3 length: 14 amino acids. CDR1 is SGHTA, CDR2 FQGNSA, per germline. The CDR3 sequence is CASRLGTPFGGYTF. The CDR3 region has the DNA TGTGCCAGCAGGTTAGGGACCCCCTTCGGTGGCTACACCTTC.

This clonotype occurred a few times. This chain links TRBV4-3 with TRBJ1-1; 9 nucleotides match TRBD1. CDR1 and CDR2 (germline): LGHNA, YSLEER. The CDR3 length is 16 residues. V gave up 4 bases and J gave up 1 base; unmatched junction bases: 7. The CDR3 reads CASSRGQGLANTEAFF. As DNA, the CDR3 is TGCGCCAGCAGCCGGGGACAGGGTCTCGCGAACACTGAAGCTTTCTTT.

This clonotype was counted many times. This sequence joins TRBV14 and TRBJ2-7; perhaps TRBD2 as D (6 bases). V lost 1 base and J lost 4, with 11 bases in between. Germline CDR1 reads SGHDN; CDR2 reads FVKESK. The length of the CDR3 is 14 residues. The CDR3 region is CASSQVLGRYEQYF. The DNA for the CDR3 is TGTGCCAGCAGCCAAGTTCTAGGGAGGTACGAGCAGTACTTC. Based on the CDR3 plus reference TRBV14 and TRBJ2-7, the full variable domain is EAGVTQFPSHSVIEKGQTVTLRCDPISGHDNLYWYRRVMGKEIKFLLHFVKESKQDESGMPNNRFLAERTGGTYSTLKVQPAELEDSGVYFCASSQVLGRYEQYFGPGTRLTVT.

This chain connects TRBV4-1 to TRBJ2-1; no definite D call. The V gene lost 0 bases and the J gene lost 5 bases, with 5 bases spanning the gap. This CDR3 has 13 residues. Germline lookup yields CDR1 MGHRA and CDR2 YSYEKL. Written as DNA, the CDR3 is TGCGCCAGCAGCCAAGAAGCGCACAATGAGCAGTTCTTC. Protein: CASSQEAHNEQFF.

This clonotype was seen many times. This chain uses TRBV5-5 with TRBJ2-4; a possible D gene is TRBD2 (6 bases). Trimming pared 3 bases from V and 1 base from J, leaving 14 bases between. CDR1 SGHKS and CDR2 YYEKEE come from the germline V gene (reference sequence). The CDR3 is made up of 16 amino acids. The CDR3 DNA sequence: TGTGCCAGCAGCTCCGGAGGGGTTGGGGCCAAAAACATTCAGTACTTC. Its translation: CASSSGGVGAKNIQYF.

This clonotype was picked up many times. The V call is TRBV15, the J call TRBJ1-4; weak D call: TRBD1 (6 bases). The length of the CDR3 is 15 residues. V lost 1 base, J lost 7 bases, and 13 bases lay in between. Germline V gene data show CDR1 as LNHNV and CDR2 as YYDKDF (reference sequence). CDR3 protein: CATSRARGGGEKLFF. The CDR3 coding sequence is TGTGCCACCAGCAGAGCTAGGGGGGGAGGTGAAAAACTGTTTTTT.

This chain joins TRBV5-5 and TRBJ2-2, with D possibly TRBD1 on 5 matching bases. Trimming removed 2 bases from V and 4 bases from J, with 15 bases in between. CDR1 SGHKS and CDR2 YYEKEE come from the germline V gene (reference sequence). This CDR3 comprises 16 residues. CDR3 residues: CASSFPTTASTGELFF. In DNA form, the CDR3 reads TGTGCCAGCAGCTTTCCGACGACAGCGTCCACCGGGGAGCTGTTTTTT.

This clonotype appeared many times. The chain joins TRBV19 to TRBJ2-2, with no clear D. V lost 2 bases, J lost 0 bases, and 13 bases lay in between. The CDR3 is 17 amino acids. Germline assignment: CDR1 LNHDA and CDR2 SQIVND (reference sequence). CDR3 sequence reads: CASSIRSRVTNTGELFF. CDR3 in DNA: TGTGCCAGTAGTATACGATCTCGGGTAACGAACACCGGGGAGCTGTTTTTT.

The rearrangement links TRBV13 to TRBJ2-3, with 8 bases aligning to TRBD2. This CDR3 has 16 amino acids. CDR1 PRHDT and CDR2 FYEKMQ come from the germline V gene (reference sequence). With V trimmed by 0 bases and J by 4 bases, 6 bases remained unmatched. The CDR3 DNA is TGTGCCAGCAGCTTAGGCGGGGGGGGCCTGCCAGATACGCAGTATTTT. Translated, it gives CASSLGGGGLPDTQYF. The entire variable domain, with the rest obtained from reference TRBV13 and TRBJ2-3, is as follows: AAGVIQSPRHLIKEKRETATLKCYPIPRHDTVYWYQQGPGQDPQFLISFYEKMQSDKGSIPDRFSAQQFSDYHSELNMSSLELGDSALYFCASSLGGGGLPDTQYFGPGTRLTVL.

This clonotype showed up many times. This chain uses TRBV7-2 with TRBJ2-1, with D unclear. The V end was cut by 5 bases, the J end by 10 bases, with 12 bases between. CDR1 is SGHTA and CDR2 is FQGNSA in the germline V gene. The CDR3 is made up of 12 amino acids. The CDR3 DNA follows: TGTGCCAGCAGCCAATACATGGGGGAGCAGTTCTTC. Its translation is CASSQYMGEQFF.